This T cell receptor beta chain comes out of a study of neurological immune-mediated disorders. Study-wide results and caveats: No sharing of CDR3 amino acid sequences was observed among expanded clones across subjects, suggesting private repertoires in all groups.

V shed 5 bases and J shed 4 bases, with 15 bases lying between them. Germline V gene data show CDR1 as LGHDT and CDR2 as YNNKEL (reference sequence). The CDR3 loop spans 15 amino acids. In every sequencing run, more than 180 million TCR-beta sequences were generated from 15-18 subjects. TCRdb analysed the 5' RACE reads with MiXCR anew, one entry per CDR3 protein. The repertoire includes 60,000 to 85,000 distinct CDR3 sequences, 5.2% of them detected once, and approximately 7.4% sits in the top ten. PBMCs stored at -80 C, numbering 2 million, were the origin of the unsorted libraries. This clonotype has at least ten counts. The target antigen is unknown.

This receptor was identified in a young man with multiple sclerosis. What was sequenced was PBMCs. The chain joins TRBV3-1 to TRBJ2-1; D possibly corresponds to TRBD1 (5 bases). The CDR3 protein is CASSDRVTAYNEQFF. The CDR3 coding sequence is TGTGCCAGCAGCGACAGAGTGACAGCTTACAATGAGCAGTTCTTC.